The clone carrying this TCR beta chain is a singleton in its sample. The V and J ends lost 0 bases and 2 bases, in that order; junction bases with no gene match: 4. Germline V gene lookup returns CDR1 MNHEY and CDR2 SMNVEV (reference sequence). This CDR3 has 16 amino acids. Original processing notes: The authors estimated nucleated cell counts from reference gene primer amplification. Generated by immunoSEQ multiplex PCR, the TCRdb table keeps only in-frame clones and is missing some. The DNA was the basis for D and trimming; V, J and clone size are from that table. The table lists under 200,000 clones, 85% to 90% of them singletons. The data originate from a study of blood T cell repertoires in COVID-19.

The specimen was peripheral blood. The clonotype was recovered from a man aged 40-49 years with active or convalescent COVID-19. J is TRBJ2-3 and V is TRBV27; TRBD1 matches 8 bases. The CDR3 region is CASSLSWDRFTDTQYF. The CDR3 bases are TGTGCCAGCAGTTTATCGTGGGACAGGTTCACAGATACGCAGTATTTT.